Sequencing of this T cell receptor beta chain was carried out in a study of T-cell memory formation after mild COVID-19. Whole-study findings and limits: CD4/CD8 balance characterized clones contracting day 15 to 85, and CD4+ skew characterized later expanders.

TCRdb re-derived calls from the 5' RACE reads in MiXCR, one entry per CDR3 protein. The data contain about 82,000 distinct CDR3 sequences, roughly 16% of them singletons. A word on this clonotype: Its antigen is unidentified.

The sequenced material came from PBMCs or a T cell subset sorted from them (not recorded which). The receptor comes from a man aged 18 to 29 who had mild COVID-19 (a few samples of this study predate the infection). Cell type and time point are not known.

CDR3 protein: CASSFPGQIISGANVLTF. The CDR3 DNA reads TGCGCCAGCAGCTTTCCCGGACAGATAATTTCTGGGGCCAACGTCCTGACTTTC. The rearrangement joins TRBV5-1 to TRBJ2-6; TRBD1 might be the D (6 bases). Trimming cost V 2 bases and J 1 base, with 16 bases left between them. This CDR3 has 18 amino acids. In germline, CDR1 is SGHRS, CDR2 YFSETQ.